The sequence of this T cell receptor (beta chain) was determined in a study of neurological immune-mediated disorders. This clonotype was found many times. Synthesis of cDNA used 5'RACE (with 10-nucleotide random UMIs). TCRdb re-derived calls from the 5' RACE reads in MiXCR, one entry per CDR3 protein. The sample has just under 45,000 distinct CDR3 sequences; about an eighth are singletons. The CDR3 runs 17 residues. V trimming: 3 bases; J trimming: 2 bases; junction bases outside the gene matches: 6. Germline CDR1 reads MGHRA; CDR2 reads YSYEKL. It was from 2 million PBMCs stored at -80 C that the unsorted libraries were obtained.

This TCR was recovered from a female donor in good health. The V call is TRBV4-1, the J call TRBJ2-2; 10 bases fit TRBD2. Specimen: PBMCs. CDR3 nucleotides: TGCGCCAGCAGCCAGATGAGCGGGGGGGCTAACACCGGGGAGCTGTTTTTT. This encodes CASSQMSGGANTGELFF.